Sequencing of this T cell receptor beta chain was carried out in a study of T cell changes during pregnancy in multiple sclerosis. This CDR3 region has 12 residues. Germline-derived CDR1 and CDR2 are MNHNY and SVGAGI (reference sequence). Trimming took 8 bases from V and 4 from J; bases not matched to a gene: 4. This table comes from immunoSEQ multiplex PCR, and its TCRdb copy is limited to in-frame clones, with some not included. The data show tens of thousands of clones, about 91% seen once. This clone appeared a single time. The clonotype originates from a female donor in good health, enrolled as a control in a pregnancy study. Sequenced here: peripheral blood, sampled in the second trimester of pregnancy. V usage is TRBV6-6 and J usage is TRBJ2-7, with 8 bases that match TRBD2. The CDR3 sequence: CASRGGVYEQYF. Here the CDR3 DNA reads TGTGCCAGCCGGGGGGGGGTTTACGAGCAGTACTTC.